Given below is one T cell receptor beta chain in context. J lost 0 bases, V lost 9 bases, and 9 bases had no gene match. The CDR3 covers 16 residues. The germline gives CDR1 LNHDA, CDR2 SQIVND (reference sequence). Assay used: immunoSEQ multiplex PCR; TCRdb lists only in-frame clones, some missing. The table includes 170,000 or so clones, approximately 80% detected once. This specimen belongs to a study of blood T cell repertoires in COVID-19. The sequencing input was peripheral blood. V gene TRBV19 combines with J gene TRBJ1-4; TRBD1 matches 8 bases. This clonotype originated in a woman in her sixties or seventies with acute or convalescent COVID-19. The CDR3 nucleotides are TGTGCCAGCCTGCCGACAGGGGATGCAACTAATGAAAAACTGTTTTTT. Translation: CASLPTGDATNEKLFF.